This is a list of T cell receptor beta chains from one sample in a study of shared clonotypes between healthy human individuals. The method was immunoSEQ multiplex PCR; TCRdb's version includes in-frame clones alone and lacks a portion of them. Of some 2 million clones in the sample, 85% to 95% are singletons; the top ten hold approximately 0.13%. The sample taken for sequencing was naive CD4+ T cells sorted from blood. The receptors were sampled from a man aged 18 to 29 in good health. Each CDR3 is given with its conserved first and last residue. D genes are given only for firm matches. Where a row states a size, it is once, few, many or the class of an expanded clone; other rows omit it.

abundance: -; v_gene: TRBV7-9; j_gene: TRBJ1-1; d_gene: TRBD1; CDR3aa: CASSPDRRLLNTEAFF; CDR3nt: TGTGCCAGCAGCCCGGACAGGCGATTACTGAACACTGAAGCTTTCTTT
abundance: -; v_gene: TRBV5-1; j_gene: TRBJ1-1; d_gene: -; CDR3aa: CASSLEVDTEAFF; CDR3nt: TGCGCCAGCAGCTTGGAGGTCGACACTGAAGCTTTCTTT
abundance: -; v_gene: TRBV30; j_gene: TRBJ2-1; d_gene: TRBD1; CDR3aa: CACQTGGPYNEQFF; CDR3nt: TGTGCCTGCCAGACAGGGGGCCCCTACAATGAGCAGTTCTTC
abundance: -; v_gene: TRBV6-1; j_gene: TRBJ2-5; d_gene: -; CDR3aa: CASSESGHFQETQYF; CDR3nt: TGTGCCAGCAGTGAATCAGGACACTTCCAAGAGACTCAGTACTTC
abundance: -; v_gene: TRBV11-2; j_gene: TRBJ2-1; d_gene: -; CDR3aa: CASSLPRTDNEQFF; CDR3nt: TGTGCCAGCAGCTTACCCAGGACGGACAATGAGCAGTTCTTC
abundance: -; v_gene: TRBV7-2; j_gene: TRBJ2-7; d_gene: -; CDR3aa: CASSLAGREQYF; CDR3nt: TGTGCCAGCAGCTTAGCAGGGCGCGAGCAGTACTTC
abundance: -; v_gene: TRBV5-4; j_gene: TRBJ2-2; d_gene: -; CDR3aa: CASSLGGSGELFF; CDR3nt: TGTGCCAGCAGCTTGGGGGGATCTGGGGAGCTGTTTTTT
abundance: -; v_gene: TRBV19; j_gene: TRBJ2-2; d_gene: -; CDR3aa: CASSLSVEAGELFF; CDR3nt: TGTGCCAGTAGCCTTTCAGTCGAGGCCGGGGAGCTGTTTTTT
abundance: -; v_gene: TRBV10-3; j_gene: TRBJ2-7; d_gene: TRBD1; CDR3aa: CAISPGQEGEQYF; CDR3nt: TGTGCCATCAGCCCGGGACAGGAAGGGGAGCAGTACTTC
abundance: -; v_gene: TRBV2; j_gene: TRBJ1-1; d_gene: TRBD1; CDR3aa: CASQGQGVSTEAFF; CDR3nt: TGTGCCAGCCAAGGACAGGGGGTTAGCACTGAAGCTTTCTTT
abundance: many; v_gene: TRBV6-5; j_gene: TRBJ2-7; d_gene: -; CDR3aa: CASTSGRTYEQYF; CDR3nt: TGTGCCAGCACCTCCGGTCGGACCTACGAGCAGTACTTC
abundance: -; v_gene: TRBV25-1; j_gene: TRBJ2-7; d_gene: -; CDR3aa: CASSGYEQYF; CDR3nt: TGTGCCAGCAGTGGTTACGAGCAGTACTTC
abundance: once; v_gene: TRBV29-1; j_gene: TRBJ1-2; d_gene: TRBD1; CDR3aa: CSVAGTGGGGYTF; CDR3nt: TGCAGCGTTGCCGGGACAGGGGGAGGAGGCTACACCTTC
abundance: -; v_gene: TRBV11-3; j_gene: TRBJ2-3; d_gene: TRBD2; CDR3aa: CASSLGGAGVADTQYF; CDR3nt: TGTGCCAGCAGCTTGGGTGGAGCGGGAGTGGCAGATACGCAGTATTTT
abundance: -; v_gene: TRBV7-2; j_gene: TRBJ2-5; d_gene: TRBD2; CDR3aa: CASSFSSGPQETQYF; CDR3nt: TGTGCCAGCAGCTTTTCTAGCGGCCCCCAAGAGACCCAGTACTTC
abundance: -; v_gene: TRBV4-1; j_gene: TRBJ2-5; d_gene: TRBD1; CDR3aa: CASSQTGGVETQYF; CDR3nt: TGCGCCAGCAGCCAGACAGGGGGAGTAGAGACCCAGTACTTC
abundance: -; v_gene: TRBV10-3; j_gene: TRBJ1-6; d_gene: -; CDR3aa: CAISEGVSPLHF; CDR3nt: TGTGCCATCAGTGAGGGGGTTTCACCCCTCCACTTT
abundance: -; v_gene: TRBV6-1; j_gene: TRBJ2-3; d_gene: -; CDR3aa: CASSPITDTQYF; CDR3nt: TGTGCCAGCAGCCCGATCACAGATACGCAGTATTTT
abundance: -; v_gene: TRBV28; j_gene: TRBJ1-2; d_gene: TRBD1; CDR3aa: CASSFTWTGSEWGYTF; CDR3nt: TGTGCCAGCAGTTTCACCTGGACAGGGTCAGAGTGGGGCTACACCTTC
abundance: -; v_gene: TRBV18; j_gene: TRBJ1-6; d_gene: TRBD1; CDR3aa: CASSPGQGYNSPLHF; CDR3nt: TGTGCCAGCTCACCCGGACAGGGTTACAATTCACCCCTCCACTTT
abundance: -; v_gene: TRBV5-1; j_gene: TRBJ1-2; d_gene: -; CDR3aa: CASSPGPNYGYTF; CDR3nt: TGCGCCAGCAGCCCGGGGCCTAACTATGGCTACACCTTC